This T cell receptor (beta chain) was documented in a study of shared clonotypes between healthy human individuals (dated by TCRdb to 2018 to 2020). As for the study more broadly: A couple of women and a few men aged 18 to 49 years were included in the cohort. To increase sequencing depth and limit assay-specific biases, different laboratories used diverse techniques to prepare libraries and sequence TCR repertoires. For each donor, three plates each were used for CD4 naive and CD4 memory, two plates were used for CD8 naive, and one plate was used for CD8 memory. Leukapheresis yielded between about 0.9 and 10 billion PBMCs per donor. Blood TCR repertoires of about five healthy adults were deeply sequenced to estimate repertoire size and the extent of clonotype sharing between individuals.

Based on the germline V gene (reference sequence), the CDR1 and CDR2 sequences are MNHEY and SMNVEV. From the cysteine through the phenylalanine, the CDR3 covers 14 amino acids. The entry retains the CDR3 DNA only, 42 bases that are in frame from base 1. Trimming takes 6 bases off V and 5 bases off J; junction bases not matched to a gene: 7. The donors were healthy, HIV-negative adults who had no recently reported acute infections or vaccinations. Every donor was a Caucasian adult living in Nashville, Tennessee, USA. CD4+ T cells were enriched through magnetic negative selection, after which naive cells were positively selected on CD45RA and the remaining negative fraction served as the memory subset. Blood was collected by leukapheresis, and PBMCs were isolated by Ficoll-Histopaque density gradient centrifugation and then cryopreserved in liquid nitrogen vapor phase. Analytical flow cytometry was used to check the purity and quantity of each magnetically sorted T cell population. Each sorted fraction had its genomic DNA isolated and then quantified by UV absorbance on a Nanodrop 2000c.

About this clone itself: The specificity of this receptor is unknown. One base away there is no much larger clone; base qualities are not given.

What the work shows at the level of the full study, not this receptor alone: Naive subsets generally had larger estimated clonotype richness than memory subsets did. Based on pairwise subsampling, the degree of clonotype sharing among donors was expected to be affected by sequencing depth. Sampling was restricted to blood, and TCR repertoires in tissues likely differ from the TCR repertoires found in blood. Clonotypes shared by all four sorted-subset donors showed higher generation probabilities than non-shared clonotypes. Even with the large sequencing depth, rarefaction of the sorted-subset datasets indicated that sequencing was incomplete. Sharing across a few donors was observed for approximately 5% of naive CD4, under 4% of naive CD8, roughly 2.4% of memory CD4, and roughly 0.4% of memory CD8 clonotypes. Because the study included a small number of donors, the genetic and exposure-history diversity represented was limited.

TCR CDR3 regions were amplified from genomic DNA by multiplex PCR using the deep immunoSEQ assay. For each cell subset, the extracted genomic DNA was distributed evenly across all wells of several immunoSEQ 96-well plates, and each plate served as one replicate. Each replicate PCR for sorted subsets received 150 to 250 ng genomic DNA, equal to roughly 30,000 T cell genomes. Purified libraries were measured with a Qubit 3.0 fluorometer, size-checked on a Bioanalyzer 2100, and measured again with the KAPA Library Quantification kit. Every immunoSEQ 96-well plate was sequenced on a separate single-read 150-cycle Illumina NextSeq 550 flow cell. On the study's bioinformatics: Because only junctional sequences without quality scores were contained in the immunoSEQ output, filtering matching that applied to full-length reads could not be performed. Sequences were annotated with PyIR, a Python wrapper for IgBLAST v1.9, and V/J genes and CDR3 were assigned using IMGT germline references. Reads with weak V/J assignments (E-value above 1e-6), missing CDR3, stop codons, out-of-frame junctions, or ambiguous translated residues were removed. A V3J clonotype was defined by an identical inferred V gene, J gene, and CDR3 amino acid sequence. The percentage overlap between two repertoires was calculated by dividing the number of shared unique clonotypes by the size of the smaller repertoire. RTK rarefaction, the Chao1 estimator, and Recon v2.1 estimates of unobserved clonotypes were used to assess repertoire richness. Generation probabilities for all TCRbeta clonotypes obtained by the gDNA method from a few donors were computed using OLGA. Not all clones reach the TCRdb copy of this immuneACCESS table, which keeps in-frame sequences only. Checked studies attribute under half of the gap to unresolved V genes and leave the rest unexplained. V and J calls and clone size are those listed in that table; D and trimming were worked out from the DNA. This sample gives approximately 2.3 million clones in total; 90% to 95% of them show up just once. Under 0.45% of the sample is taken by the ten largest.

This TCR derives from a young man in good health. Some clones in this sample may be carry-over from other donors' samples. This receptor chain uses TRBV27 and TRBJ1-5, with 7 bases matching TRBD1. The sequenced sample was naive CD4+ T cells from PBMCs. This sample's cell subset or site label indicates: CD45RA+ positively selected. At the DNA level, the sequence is TGTGCCAGCAGGGGAGGGACAGCCGATCAGCCCCAGCATTTT. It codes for CASRGGTADQPQHF.